This passage covers 13 T cell receptor beta chains from one sample sequenced in a study of cytomegalovirus exposure and HLA in healthy donors. Clones were read by immunoSEQ multiplex PCR, and TCRdb kept only the in-frame ones, dropping some. Of 130,000 to 150,000 clones detected, around 88% appear once; the ten largest clones hold 7.5% to 8.5%. The sample was PBMCs. These receptors originate from a woman aged 18-29 years in good health and CMV-seropositive.

J is TRBJ1-1 and V is TRBV7-2; TRBD1 aligns across 9 bases. V lost 3 bases, J lost 10 bases, and 12 bases stayed unmatched. The CDR3 extends over 15 amino acids. CDR1 and CDR2 from the germline V gene are SGHTA and FQGNSA. As DNA, the CDR3 is TGTGCCAGCAGCTTTGGGCCCACAGGGGGCGGTTCAGCTTTCTTT. It specifies CASSFGPTGGGSAFF. The full variable domain, with the rest looked up from reference TRBV7-2 and TRBJ1-1, is GAGVSQSPSNKVTEKGKDVELRCDPISGHTALYWYRQSLGQGLEFLIYFQGNSAPDKSGLPSDRFSAERTGGSVSTLTIQRTQQEDSAVYLCASSFGPTGGGSAFFGQGTRLTVV.

This chain joins TRBV28 and TRBJ2-7, with 9 bases lining up with TRBD1. The CDR3 runs 16 residues. The trim removed 6 bases at V and 4 bases at J, leaving 13 bases unmatched. Germline loops: CDR1 MDHEN, CDR2 SYDVKM. CDR3 in amino acids: CASSYRLRQGGYEQYF. CDR3 in DNA: TGTGCCAGCAGCTACCGATTACGACAGGGGGGTTACGAGCAGTACTTC.

The rearrangement joins TRBV6-5 to TRBJ2-2; weak D call: TRBD1 (6 bases). This CDR3 comprises 14 residues. The V gene's germline CDR1 is MNHEY and CDR2 SVGAGI. V dropped 2 bases and J dropped 4 bases, with 8 bases sitting between them. Here the CDR3 reads CASSYPDSTGELFF. The CDR3, as DNA: TGTGCCAGCAGTTACCCGGACAGCACCGGGGAGCTGTTTTTT.

The chain recombines TRBV5-8 with TRBJ1-2; D call uncertain. Trimming shortened V by 8 bases and J by 3 bases, and 8 bases separated the two germline ends. The V gene's germline CDR1 is SGHTS and CDR2 YDEGEE. This CDR3 comprises 11 residues. The CDR3 protein is CASRRDYGYTF. The CDR3 DNA reads TGTGCCAGTAGGAGGGACTATGGCTACACCTTC.

CDR3 nucleotide sequence: TGTGCCAGCAGTCTACCAATCGGGTTAGGAGCTTTCTTT. Translation gives CASSLPIGLGAFF. The rearrangement links TRBV28 to TRBJ1-1; D unresolved. V was pared by 5 bases and J by 10 bases, with 17 bases between. CDR1 is MDHEN and CDR2 is SYDVKM in the germline V gene. The CDR3 loop spans 13 amino acids.

This chain connects TRBV19 to TRBJ1-3; D is unresolved. Germline assignment: CDR1 LNHDA and CDR2 SQIVND (reference sequence). This CDR3 has 16 amino acids. V lost 4 bases to trimming and J lost 3 bases, with 16 bases between them. The CDR3 DNA is TGTGCCAGTAGTAGCGTTTTGAGGGAGTATGGAAACACCATATATTTT. This translates into CASSSVLREYGNTIYF.

V is TRBV27 and J is TRBJ1-5; the D gene is possibly TRBD1 (5 bases). Germline loops: CDR1 MNHEY, CDR2 SMNVEV (reference sequence). With 8 bases removed from V and 5 bases from J, the gap between germline ends came to 7 bases. The CDR3 extends over 11 amino acids. The CDR3 reads CASGGYQPQHF. The CDR3 DNA is TGTGCCAGCGGGGGGTATCAGCCCCAGCATTTT.

This chain joins TRBV5-1 and TRBJ2-1, with D perhaps matching TRBD2 (5 bases). Germline V gene lookup returns CDR1 SGHRS and CDR2 YFSETQ. This CDR3 is built from 13 residues. V lost 0 bases and J 7 bases, leaving 8 bases between the germline ends. The CDR3 DNA follows: TGCGCCAGCAGCTTGGGGGAGCGTAATGAGCAGTTCTTC. Residues: CASSLGERNEQFF. Based on the CDR3 plus reference TRBV5-1 and TRBJ2-1, the full variable domain is KAGVTQTPRYLIKTRGQQVTLSCSPISGHRSVSWYQQTPGQGLQFLFEYFSETQRNKGNFPGRFSGRQFSNSRSEMNVSTLELGDSALYLCASSLGERNEQFFGPGTRLTVL.

This chain connects TRBV5-1 to TRBJ1-2; D may be TRBD1 (5 bases). V shed 0 bases and J shed 7 bases, with 16 bases lying between them. The CDR3 contains 15 residues. Germline CDR1 reads SGHRS; CDR2 reads YFSETQ. The CDR3 bases are TGCGCCAGCAGCTTGGACGCAGGACGGGGGTTTGGCTACACCTTC. Protein product: CASSLDAGRGFGYTF.

The chain couples TRBV6-5 to TRBJ1-3; a possible D gene is TRBD1 (5 bases). The germline V and J ends were trimmed by 5 bases and 4 bases, with 15 bases remaining between them. Looked up from germline, CDR1 is MNHEY and CDR2 is SVGAGI. This CDR3 region has 15 residues. The CDR3 DNA reads as TGTGCCAGCAGTCCCTGGTCAAGGGGAGGAAACACCATATATTTT. Amino acid sequence: CASSPWSRGGNTIYF.

The V gene is TRBV5-1, the J gene TRBJ1-1, with TRBD1 matching over 8 bases. The V segment lost 3 bases and the J segment 2 bases; nucleotides outside the gene matches: 3. The length of the CDR3 is 14 residues. CDR1 is SGHRS and CDR2 is YFSETQ in the germline V gene. Written as DNA, the CDR3 is TGCGCCAGCAGCTCGGGACAGGCAAACACTGAAGCTTTCTTT. Translated, it gives CASSSGQANTEAFF.

The rearrangement uses TRBV18 and TRBJ1-1; 8 nucleotides match TRBD1. The CDR3 is made up of 14 amino acids. Germline CDR1 KGHSH, CDR2 LQKENI. V was pared by 6 bases and J by 8 bases, with 11 bases of the junction left unmatched. The CDR3 is CASSRNGQGREAFF. DNA for the CDR3: TGTGCCAGCTCGCGGAATGGACAGGGCAGAGAAGCTTTCTTT.

V is TRBV7-3 and J is TRBJ2-1; 7 nucleotides align to TRBD2. V lost 1 base and J lost 7; bases outside the gene matches: 10. The CDR3 consists of 16 residues. The germline CDR1 and CDR2 sequences are SGHTA and FQGTGA. The CDR3 DNA reads as TGTGCCAGCAGCTTAAGGGGTGCGGGAGCGTTGAATGAGCAGTTCTTC. Translated, it gives CASSLRGAGALNEQFF.